The next 21 T cell receptor beta chains were all read from a single sample in a study of T-cell reconstitution after alpha-beta-depleted transplantation in children. Unique molecular identifiers were built into the TCRbeta library. TCRdb passed the PCR reads through MiXCR, listing each CDR3 protein once. The repertoire has 450,000 to 550,000 distinct CDR3 sequences, roughly 11% of them found once; the top ten carry approximately 15%. The starting material was PBMCs, mostly from graft donor cells, obtained 180 days after TCRalphabeta/CD19-depleted stem cell transplant. These receptors were obtained from a female patient between 2 and 15 years old who had a stem cell transplant for aplastic anemia, so the T cells may come from the graft donor.

This clonotype has just a few counts. The rearrangement joins TRBV3-1 to TRBJ1-1; D unresolved. Trimming took 1 base from V and 7 from J, leaving 7 bases between them. The CDR3 is 12 residues long. Germline values: CDR1 LGHDT, CDR2 YNNKEL (reference sequence). The CDR3 DNA follows: TGTGCCAGCAGCCAAGTGGGGTATGAAGCTTTCTTT. It encodes CASSQVGYEAFF.

This rearrangement joins TRBV5-1 to TRBJ1-1, with a tentative D call TRBD1 (6 bases). This CDR3 spans 15 amino acids. The germline CDR1 and CDR2 sequences are SGHRS and YFSETQ. The V end was cut by 3 bases, the J end by 1 base, with 13 bases between. The CDR3 region is CASSSGPTGNTEAFF. CDR3 nucleotides: TGCGCCAGCAGCTCCGGCCCGACAGGGAACACTGAAGCTTTCTTT.

J is TRBJ2-5 and V is TRBV7-9, with 8 bases fitting TRBD1. The trim removed 1 base at V and 4 bases at J, leaving 5 bases unmatched. There are 15 residues in the CDR3. The germline V gene encodes CDR1 SEHNR and CDR2 FQNEAQ (reference sequence). CDR3 region: CASSLVDRVAETQYF. The CDR3 DNA follows: TGTGCCAGCAGCTTAGTGGACAGGGTGGCAGAGACCCAGTACTTC.

This clonotype was detected only a few times. V usage is TRBV30 and J usage is TRBJ2-2; TRBD1 aligns across 11 bases. Per the germline V gene, CDR1 is GTSNPN and CDR2 is SVGIG (reference sequence). The length of the CDR3 is 13 residues. J lost 6 bases, V lost 3 bases, and 0 bases had no gene match. The chain's CDR3 is CAWRGQGAGELFF. The CDR3 region has the DNA TGTGCCTGGAGGGGACAGGGGGCCGGGGAGCTGTTTTTT.

This clonotype was counted many times. V usage is TRBV7-2 and J usage is TRBJ2-5; 12 bases agree with TRBD2. CDR1 is SGHTA, CDR2 FQGNSA, per germline. CDR3 size: 16 residues. Germline trimming cut 6 bases from V and 5 bases from J; bases unmatched to any gene: 10. CDR3 residues: CASSLLAGGWQETQYF. CDR3 in DNA: TGTGCCAGCAGTCTCCTAGCGGGAGGGTGGCAGGAGACCCAGTACTTC.

This clonotype has a handful of counts. The chain combines TRBV6-2 or TRBV6-3 with TRBJ1-3; no firm D call. The germline V gene has CDR1 MNHEY and CDR2 SVGEGT. The CDR3 has 17 amino acids. The germline V and J ends were trimmed by 5 bases and 1 base, with 18 bases remaining between them. The DNA for the CDR3 is TGTGCCAGCAGTAATCACCGATCAGCGACGTCTGGAAACACCATATATTTT. Amino acid sequence: CASSNHRSATSGNTIYF.

The V call is TRBV27, the J call TRBJ2-7; perhaps TRBD2 as D (6 bases). V lost 1 base and J lost 7, with 11 bases in between. Per germline, CDR1 MNHEY and CDR2 SMNVEV (reference sequence). The CDR3 is 13 amino acids. The CDR3 spells CASSLYGRGEQYF. As DNA, the CDR3 is TGTGCCAGCAGTTTATACGGGAGAGGGGAGCAGTACTTC.

V is TRBV11-2 and J is TRBJ2-3, with 9 positions matching TRBD1. V shed 5 bases, J shed 0 bases, and the junction held 12 bases outside the gene matches. The V gene's germline CDR1 is SGHAT and CDR2 FQNNGV. The CDR3 has 18 amino acids. CDR3 nucleotide sequence: TGTGCCAGCAGCCCGGACAGGGGAGGACCCCTTAGCACAGATACGCAGTATTTT. The encoded protein is CASSPDRGGPLSTDTQYF.

This clonotype has ten or more counts. V is TRBV12-3 or TRBV12-4 and J is TRBJ2-1; TRBD1 matches 7 bases. The CDR3 has 16 amino acids. Trimming cost V 8 bases and J 7 bases; bases outside gene matches: 17. The CDR3: CASRLWPQGSVNEQFF. CDR3 bases: TGTGCCAGCCGGTTGTGGCCACAGGGGTCGGTTAATGAGCAGTTCTTC.

This chain uses TRBV7-3 with TRBJ2-1; 9 nucleotides match TRBD2. The CDR3 extends over 19 amino acids. Germline loops: CDR1 SGHTA, CDR2 FQGTGA. V trimming: 3 bases; J trimming: 0 bases; junction bases outside the gene matches: 12. CDR3 in DNA: TGTGCCAGCAGCTTTCCGGAGAGGGGTAGCGGGAGCTCCTACAATGAGCAGTTCTTC. It is translated as CASSFPERGSGSSYNEQFF.

There are a few counts of this clonotype. The CDR3 protein is CASSLDLDSLKLFF. The CDR3 coding sequence is TGTGCCAGCAGTTTAGACCTGGACAGTCTAAAACTGTTTTTT. The gene calls are TRBV12-3 or TRBV12-4 and TRBJ1-4, with D possibly being TRBD1 (6 bases). V lost 1 base and J lost 10, with 13 bases in between. This CDR3 is built from 14 residues.

This clonotype was detected a few times. The rearrangement uses TRBV29-1 and TRBJ1-1; TRBD1 agrees at 7 bases. Germline trimming cut 7 bases from V and 0 bases from J; bases unmatched to any gene: 11. The CDR3 extends over 15 amino acids. CDR1 is SQVTM, CDR2 ANQGSEA, per germline. CDR3 residues: CSAQTRGTVNTEAFF. The CDR3 DNA sequence: TGCAGCGCCCAAACTCGCGGGACAGTGAACACTGAAGCTTTCTTT.

This clonotype was seen more than once but under ten times. The V gene is TRBV2, the J gene TRBJ2-1; D is unclear. Germline values: CDR1 SNHLY, CDR2 FYNNEI. The V end was cut by 10 bases, the J end by 4 bases, with 20 bases between. The CDR3 length is 15 residues. The CDR3 sequence is CANSLSGTVYNEQFF. The DNA for the CDR3 is TGTGCCAACTCGCTTAGTGGCACAGTATACAATGAGCAGTTCTTC.

The genes are TRBV20-1 and TRBJ2-1; 9 positions match TRBD2. After removal of 3 bases from V and 3 bases from J, the junction contained 3 bases not matched to a gene. Germline V CDR1 and CDR2: DFQATT, SNEGSKA (reference sequence). This CDR3 region has 14 residues. The CDR3: CSASGTSIYNEQFF. The CDR3 DNA follows: TGCAGTGCTAGTGGGACTAGCATCTACAATGAGCAGTTCTTC.

As concerns this clonotype: One end of the junction is discordant with germline, which a read error may explain. The gene calls are TRBV12-3 or TRBV12-4 and TRBJ2-7; D gene unclear. The CDR3 totals 11 residues. This chain's CDR3 is CATSRYYEQYF. DNA for the CDR3: TGTGCCACCAGTCGATACTACGAGCAGTACTTC.

The sample holds many counts of this clonotype. The V gene is TRBV20-1, the J gene TRBJ2-7; no firm D call. Trimming left V 3 bases short and J 7 bases short, with 13 bases between. Per the germline V gene, CDR1 is DFQATT and CDR2 is SNEGSKA (reference sequence). The CDR3 has 12 residues. CDR3 loop: CSASGSAREQYF. The CDR3 DNA reads as TGCAGTGCTAGTGGTTCTGCCCGTGAGCAGTACTTC.

Many counts were recorded for this clonotype. The rearrangement links TRBV10-3 to TRBJ2-3, with D perhaps matching TRBD2 (6 bases). Per germline, CDR1 ENHRY and CDR2 SYGVKD. Trimming cost V 2 bases and J 4 bases, with 19 bases left between them. This CDR3 region has 17 residues. As DNA, the CDR3 is TGTGCCATCAGTGAGGGGCGGGACTCACGTCCCCCAGATACGCAGTATTTT. Encoded protein: CAISEGRDSRPPDTQYF.

The chain links TRBV13 to TRBJ2-1; 11 bases match TRBD2. Germline V gene lookup returns CDR1 PRHDT and CDR2 FYEKMQ (reference sequence). The CDR3 contains 22 residues. Trimming took 1 base from V and 0 from J; bases not matched to a gene: 17. As DNA, the CDR3 is TGTGCCAGCAGCTTAGATCGGCCGGCCGGGACTAGCGGATGGAGCTCCTACAATGAGCAGTTCTTC. Its protein product is CASSLDRPAGTSGWSSYNEQFF.

This clonotype appeared a few times. The chain is built from TRBV7-2 and TRBJ2-7; 8 positions match TRBD2. Per the germline V gene, CDR1 is SGHTA and CDR2 is FQGNSA. With 2 bases clipped from V and 1 base from J, the junction kept 4 bases outside the gene matches. This CDR3 contains 15 residues. CDR3 nucleotide sequence: TGTGCCAGCAGCTTAAAGGCGGGAGGATCCTACGAGCAGTACTTC. It yields the protein CASSLKAGGSYEQYF.

This chain connects TRBV18 to TRBJ2-2, with TRBD1 as a possible D gene (6 bases). The germline CDR1 and CDR2 sequences are KGHSH and LQKENI. The germline V and J ends were trimmed by 3 bases and 6 bases, with 11 bases remaining between them. The CDR3 sequence is 14 residues long. The CDR3 sequence: CASSPDTGPGELFF. For the CDR3, the DNA is TGTGCCAGCTCACCCGATACAGGGCCCGGGGAGCTGTTTTTT.

This clonotype has just a few counts. The chain uses TRBV11-3 and TRBJ2-5; D is unclear. Germline CDR1 reads SGHNT; CDR2 reads YENEEA. The V and J ends lost 7 bases and 10 bases respectively, with 13 bases between them. The CDR3 runs to 11 residues. This CDR3 reads CASTRGSGQYF. The CDR3 bases are TGTGCCAGCACCCGAGGTAGTGGCCAGTACTTC.